This T cell receptor beta chain originates from a study of shared clonotypes between healthy human individuals. Sequenced by immunoSEQ multiplex PCR; TCRdb stores in-frame clones only, minus some. The sample includes over 400,000 clones, approximately 94% seen only once; the top ten take 0.05% to 0.08%. V was shortened by 7 bases and J by 5 bases, with 14 bases between the two germline ends. This CDR3 region has 13 residues. Germline lookup yields CDR1 MDHEN and CDR2 SYDVKM. Sequencing was done on a sample of naive CD4+ T cells sorted from blood. Subset denoted: CD45RA+ positively selected. The V call is TRBV28, the J call TRBJ1-2; TRBD1 is a possible D gene (5 bases). The TCR comes from a woman aged 25 to 39 in good health. The CDR3 is CASIGAGDYGYTF. The CDR3 region has the DNA TGTGCCAGCATAGGAGCGGGGGATTATGGCTACACCTTC.